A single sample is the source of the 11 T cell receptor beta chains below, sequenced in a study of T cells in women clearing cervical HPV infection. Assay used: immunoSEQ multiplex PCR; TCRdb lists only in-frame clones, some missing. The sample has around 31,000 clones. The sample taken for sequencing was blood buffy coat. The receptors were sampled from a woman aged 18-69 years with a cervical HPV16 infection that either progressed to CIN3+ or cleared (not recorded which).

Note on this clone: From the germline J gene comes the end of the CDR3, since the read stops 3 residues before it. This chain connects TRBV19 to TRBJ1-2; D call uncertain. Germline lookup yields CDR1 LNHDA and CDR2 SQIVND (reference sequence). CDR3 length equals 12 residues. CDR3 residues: CASSGPYNDYTF. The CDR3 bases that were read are TGTGCCAGTAGTGGGCCTTACAATGAC.

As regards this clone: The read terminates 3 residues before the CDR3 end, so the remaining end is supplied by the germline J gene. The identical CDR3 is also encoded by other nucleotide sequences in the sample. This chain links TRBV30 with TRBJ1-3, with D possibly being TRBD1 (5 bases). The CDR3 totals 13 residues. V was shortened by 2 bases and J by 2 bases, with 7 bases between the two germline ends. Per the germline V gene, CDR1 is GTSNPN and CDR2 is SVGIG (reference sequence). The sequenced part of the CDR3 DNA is TGTGCCTGGAGTCAGGGTCCTGGAAACACC. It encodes CAWSQGPGNT. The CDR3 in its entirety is CAWSQGPGNTIYF.

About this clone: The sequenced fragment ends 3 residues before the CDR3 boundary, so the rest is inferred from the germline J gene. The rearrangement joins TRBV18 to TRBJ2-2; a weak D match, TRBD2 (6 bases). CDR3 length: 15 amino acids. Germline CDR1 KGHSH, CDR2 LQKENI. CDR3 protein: CASSTSLGGANVLFF. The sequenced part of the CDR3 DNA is TGTGCCAGCTCGACGAGTCTAGGCGGGGCCAACGTG.

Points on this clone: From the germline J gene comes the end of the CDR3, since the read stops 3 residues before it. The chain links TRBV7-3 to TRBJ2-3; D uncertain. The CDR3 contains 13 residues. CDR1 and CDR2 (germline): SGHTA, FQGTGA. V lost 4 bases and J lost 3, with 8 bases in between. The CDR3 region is CASSYGPTDTQYF. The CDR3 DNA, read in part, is TGTGCCAGCAGCTATGGCCCAACAGATACG.

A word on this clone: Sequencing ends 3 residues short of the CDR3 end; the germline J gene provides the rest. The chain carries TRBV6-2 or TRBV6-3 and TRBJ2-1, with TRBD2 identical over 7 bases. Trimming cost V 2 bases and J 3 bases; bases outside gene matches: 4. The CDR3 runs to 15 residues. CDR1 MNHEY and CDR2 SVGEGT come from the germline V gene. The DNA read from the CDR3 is TGTGCCAGCAGTTACGCTGGGGGGGGCTACAATGAG. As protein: CASSYAGGGYNE. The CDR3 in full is CASSYAGGGYNEQFF.

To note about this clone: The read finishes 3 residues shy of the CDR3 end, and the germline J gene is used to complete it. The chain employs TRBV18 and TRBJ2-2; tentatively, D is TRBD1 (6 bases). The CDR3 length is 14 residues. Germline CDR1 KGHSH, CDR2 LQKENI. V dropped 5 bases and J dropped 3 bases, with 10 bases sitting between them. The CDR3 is CASSYRVDTGELFF. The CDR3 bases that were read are TGTGCCAGCTCATACAGGGTGGACACCGGGGAG. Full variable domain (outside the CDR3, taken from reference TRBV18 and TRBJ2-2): NAGVMQNPRHLVRRRGQEARLRCSPMKGHSHVYWYRQLPEEGLKFMVYLQKENIIDESGMPKERFSAEFPKEGPSILRIQQVVRGDSAAYFCASSYRVDTGELFFGEGSRLTVL.

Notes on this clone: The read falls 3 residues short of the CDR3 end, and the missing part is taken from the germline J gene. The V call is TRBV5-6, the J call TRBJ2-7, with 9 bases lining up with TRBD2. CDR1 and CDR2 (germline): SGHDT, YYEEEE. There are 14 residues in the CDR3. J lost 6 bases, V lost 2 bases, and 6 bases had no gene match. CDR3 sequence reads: CASSLPGLAAEQYF. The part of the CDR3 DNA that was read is TGTGCCAGCAGCTTACCGGGACTAGCAGCCGAG.

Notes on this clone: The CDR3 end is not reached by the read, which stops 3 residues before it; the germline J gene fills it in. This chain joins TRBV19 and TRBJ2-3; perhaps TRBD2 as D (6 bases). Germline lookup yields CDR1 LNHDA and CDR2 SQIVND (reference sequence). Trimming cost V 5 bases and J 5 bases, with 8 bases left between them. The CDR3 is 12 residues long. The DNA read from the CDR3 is TGTGCCAGTAGTGTGCGGGAAGATACG. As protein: CASSVREDT. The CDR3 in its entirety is CASSVREDTQYF.

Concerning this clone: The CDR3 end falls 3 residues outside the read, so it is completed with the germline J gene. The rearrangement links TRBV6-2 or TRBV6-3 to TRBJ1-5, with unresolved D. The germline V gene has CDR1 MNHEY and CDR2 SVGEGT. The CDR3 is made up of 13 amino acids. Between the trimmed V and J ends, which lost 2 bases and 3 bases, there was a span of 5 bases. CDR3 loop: CASSYRVNQPQHF. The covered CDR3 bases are TGTGCCAGCAGTTACCGGGTCAATCAGCCC.

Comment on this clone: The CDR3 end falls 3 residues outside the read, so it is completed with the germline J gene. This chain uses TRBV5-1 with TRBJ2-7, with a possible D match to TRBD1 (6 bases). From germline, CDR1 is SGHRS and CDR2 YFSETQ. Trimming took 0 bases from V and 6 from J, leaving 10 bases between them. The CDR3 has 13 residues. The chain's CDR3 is CASSLDRAREQYF. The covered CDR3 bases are TGCGCCAGCAGCTTGGACAGGGCACGCGAG.

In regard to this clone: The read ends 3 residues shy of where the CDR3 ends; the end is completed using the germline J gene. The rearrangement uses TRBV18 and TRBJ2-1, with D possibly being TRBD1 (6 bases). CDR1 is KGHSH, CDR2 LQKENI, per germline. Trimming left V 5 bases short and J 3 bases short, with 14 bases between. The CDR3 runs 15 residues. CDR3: CASSTGHPHYNEQFF. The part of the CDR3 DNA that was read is TGTGCCAGCTCAACGGGACACCCTCACTACAATGAG. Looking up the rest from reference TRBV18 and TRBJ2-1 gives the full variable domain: NAGVMQNPRHLVRRRGQEARLRCSPMKGHSHVYWYRQLPEEGLKFMVYLQKENIIDESGMPKERFSAEFPKEGPSILRIQQVVRGDSAAYFCASSTGHPHYNEQFFGPGTRLTVL.